This TCR beta chain emerged from a study of OX40 agonist ivuxolimab in advanced cancers. Measured with immunoSEQ multiplex PCR; TCRdb has only the in-frame clones, and not every one. The sample has about 63,000 clones, approximately 88% seen once; the top ten hold 0.77%. The specimen was CD4+ or CD8+ T cells sorted from blood, collected in a trial of the OX40 agonist ivuxolimab. The TCR comes from an adult with an advanced solid tumor such as melanoma, head and neck, liver or kidney cancer.

Here the CDR3 reads CASSTGYEQYF. CDR3 sequence (DNA): TGTGCCAGCAGTACAGGCTACGAGCAGTACTTC. The chain joins TRBV6-1 to TRBJ2-7; TRBD1 might be the D (5 bases). CDR1 is MNHNS and CDR2 is SASEGT in the germline V gene. V lost 5 bases and J lost 3, with 5 bases in between. This CDR3 has 11 residues.